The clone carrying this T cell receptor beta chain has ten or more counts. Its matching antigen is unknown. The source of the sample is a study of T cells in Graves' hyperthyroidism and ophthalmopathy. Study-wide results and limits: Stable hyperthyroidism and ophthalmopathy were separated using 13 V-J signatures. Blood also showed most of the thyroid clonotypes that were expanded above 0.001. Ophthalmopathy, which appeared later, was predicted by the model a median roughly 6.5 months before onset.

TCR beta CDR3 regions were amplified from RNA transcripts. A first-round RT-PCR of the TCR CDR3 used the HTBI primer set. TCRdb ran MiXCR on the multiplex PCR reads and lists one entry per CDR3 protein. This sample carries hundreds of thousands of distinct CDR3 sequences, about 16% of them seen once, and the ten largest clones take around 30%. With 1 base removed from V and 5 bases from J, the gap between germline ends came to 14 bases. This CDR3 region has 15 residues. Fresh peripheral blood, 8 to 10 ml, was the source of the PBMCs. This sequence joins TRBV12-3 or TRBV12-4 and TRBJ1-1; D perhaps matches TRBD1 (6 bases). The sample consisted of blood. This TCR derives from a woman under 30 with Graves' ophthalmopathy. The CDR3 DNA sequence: TGTGCCAGCAGTTTAGATCCGGGGGGCCGAACTGAAGCTTTCTTT. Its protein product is CASSLDPGGRTEAFF.